These T cell receptor beta chains were read from a single sample in a study of OX40 agonist ivuxolimab in advanced cancers. The data were produced by immunoSEQ multiplex PCR, yet TCRdb's version contains in-frame clones alone and is incomplete. The table has over 50,000 clones, around 82% seen once. The source material was CD4+ or CD8+ T cells sorted from blood, sampled in a trial of the OX40 agonist ivuxolimab. These receptors came from an adult with an advanced solid tumor such as melanoma, head and neck, liver or kidney cancer. Each CDR3 is given with its conserved first and last residue. A D gene is named only where the DNA matches it firmly. Size is stated for part of the rows, as once, few or many counts, or as a class when the clone is expanded.

>.|TRBJ1-5|TRBD1|TRBV15
TGTGCCACCAGCAGAGTTCAGGGGGCCCAGCATTTT
CATSRVQGAQHF
>few|TRBJ1-1|.|TRBV7-8
TGTGCCAGCAGCCCTACCGTCGGGGTCGGTAAAGCTTTCTTT
CASSPTVGVGKAFF
>.|TRBJ2-3|.|TRBV11-3
TGTGCCAGCAGCTTATTAGAAGATACGCAGTATTTT
CASSLLEDTQYF
>.|TRBJ2-7|.|TRBV27
TGTGCCAGCAGTTTAAGGGGGTCCTACGAGCAGTACTTC
CASSLRGSYEQYF
>.|TRBJ1-4|.|TRBV7-9
TGTGCCAGCAGACGGGGGTTAGGGGAAAAACTGTTTTTT
CASRRGLGEKLFF
>.|TRBJ2-2|TRBD2|TRBV7-2
TGTGCCAGCAGCTTAGCCCTTACTAGCGCCGGGGAGCTGTTTTTT
CASSLALTSAGELFF
>.|TRBJ1-1|TRBD1|TRBV6-5
TGTGCCAGCAAAGGACAGGGGGTAGTTGTGGCTTTCTTT
CASKGQGVVVAFF
>.|TRBJ1-5|.|TRBV23-1
TGCGCCAGCAGTCAAAATCAGGGAAGAATGCGTTATCAGCCCCAGCATTTT
CASSQNQGRMRYQPQHF
>.|TRBJ2-3|.|TRBV5-4
TGTGCCAGCAGCTTACCAGCCCCCCCCACAGATACGCAGTATTTT
CASSLPAPPTDTQYF
>once|TRBJ2-7|TRBD2|TRBV19
TGTGCCAGTTCGAGGACTAGCGGGAGGGCCGTAGCCTACGAGCAGTACTTC
CASSRTSGRAVAYEQYF
>.|TRBJ2-7|.|TRBV4-3
TGCGCCAGCAGCCAAGAGACGGGTTGGACCTACGAGCAGTACTTC
CASSQETGWTYEQYF
>.|TRBJ1-1|TRBD1|TRBV5-1
TGCGCCAGCAGCTTTCCGGACAGGGAGAACACTGAAGCTTTCTTT
CASSFPDRENTEAFF
>.|TRBJ1-2|.|TRBV5-6
TGTGCCAGCAGCTTGGCGGACACCCTCTATGGCTACACCTTC
CASSLADTLYGYTF
>.|TRBJ2-5|.|TRBV7-3
TGTGCCAGCAGCTTAAACTGGCAGTCAGAGACCCAGTACTTC
CASSLNWQSETQYF
>.|TRBJ2-2|TRBD1|TRBV9
TGTGCCAGCAGCGCCTTACAGGGGACCCCCGGGGAGCTGTTTTTT
CASSALQGTPGELFF
>.|TRBJ2-3|TRBD2|TRBV7-8
TGTGCCAGCAGCTTCCCGGGTAGCGGGAGGGTTCCTAGCACAGATACGCAGTATTTT
CASSFPGSGRVPSTDTQYF
>.|TRBJ2-7|.|TRBV7-6
TGTGCCAGCAGCCGGTCGAGCGGCCAGGGAAGATCAAGTACCTACGAGCAGTACTTC
CASSRSSGQGRSSTYEQYF
>.|TRBJ1-1|TRBD1|TRBV5-1
TGCGCCAGCAGCCTACCGGGACAGGGGAACACTGAAGCTTTCTTT
CASSLPGQGNTEAFF
>.|TRBJ2-7|TRBD2|TRBV11-2
TGTGCCAGCAGCTTCGGACTAGCGGGAGGAGAGCAGTACTTC
CASSFGLAGGEQYF
>.|TRBJ1-5|.|TRBV19
TGTGCCAGTAGTATTAGTGCAGGGGATCAGCCCCAGCATTTT
CASSISAGDQPQHF
>once|TRBJ2-2|.|TRBV19
TGTGCCAGTAGTATTGGTCCCACCGGAGGGGAGCTGTTTTTT
CASSIGPTGGELFF
>.|TRBJ2-3|TRBD2|TRBV5-1
TGCGCCAGCAGCTTGTTTACTAGCGGGAACACAGATACGCAGTATTTT
CASSLFTSGNTDTQYF
>.|TRBJ2-7|TRBD2|TRBV19
TGTGCCAGTAGTATCCGCGGGAGGTCGAACGAGCAGTACTTC
CASSIRGRSNEQYF
>.|TRBJ2-1|TRBD1|TRBV25-1
TGTGCCAGCAGAAATACCGGGACAGGGACTTACAATGAGCAGTTCTTC
CASRNTGTGTYNEQFF
>.|TRBJ1-3|TRBD1|TRBV2
TGTGCCAGCACCCGGGACAGGGGGCCAGGAAACACCATATATTTT
CASTRDRGPGNTIYF
>.|TRBJ2-3|TRBD2|TRBV5-4
TGTGCCAGCAGCTTGGAACTAGCGGGAGTTCGAGATACGCAGTATTTT
CASSLELAGVRDTQYF
>few|TRBJ2-3|.|TRBV4-3
TGCGCCAGCAGCCAAGTTATGGGGTTTACTAGCACAGATACGCAGTATTTT
CASSQVMGFTSTDTQYF
>once|TRBJ2-5|.|TRBV18
TGTGCCAGCTCACCATCAGGCCAAGAGACCCAGTACTTC
CASSPSGQETQYF
>.|TRBJ2-5|.|TRBV7-8
TGTGCCAGCAGCTTAGCTGCTCAAGAGACCCAGTACTTC
CASSLAAQETQYF
>.|TRBJ2-1|TRBD2|TRBV7-7
TGTGCCAGCAGCCCAATTCACGGGGGGATAAACAATGAGCAGTTCTTC
CASSPIHGGINNEQFF
>once|TRBJ1-1|.|TRBV29-1
TGCAGCGTTGCCGGGGGGACCACTGAAGCTTTCTTT
CSVAGGTTEAFF
>.|TRBJ1-2|.|TRBV6-1
TGTGCCAGCAGTTTCGCAGGGAGCTATGGCTACACCTTC
CASSFAGSYGYTF
>.|TRBJ2-3|.|TRBV5-1
TGCGCCAGCAGCTTGGGTCCAGCGGTGGGGGACACAGATACGCAGTATTTT
CASSLGPAVGDTDTQYF
>.|TRBJ2-2|TRBD2|TRBV5-1
TGCGCCAGCAGCTTGAACCTAGCGGGAGGAACGAACACCGGGGAGCTGTTTTTT
CASSLNLAGGTNTGELFF
>.|TRBJ1-5|.|TRBV28
TGTGCCAGCAGTTCTGCAGGTAGCAATCAGCCCCAGCATTTT
CASSSAGSNQPQHF
>.|TRBJ2-5|.|TRBV19
TGTGCCAGTAGTATGTTGTTGGTTGGATCACAAGAGACCCAGTACTTC
CASSMLLVGSQETQYF
>.|TRBJ1-4|.|TRBV9
TGTGCCAGCAGCGTAGGGCCGGGAGGGCATGAGGAAAAACTGTTTTTT
CASSVGPGGHEEKLFF
>.|TRBJ2-1|TRBD2|TRBV6-7
TGTGCCAGCAGTCCACGGACTAGCGGCTACAATGAGCAGTTCTTC
CASSPRTSGYNEQFF
>.|TRBJ1-2|.|TRBV14
TGTGCCAGCAGCCCAGGACAGTCTTATGGCTACACCTTC
CASSPGQSYGYTF
>.|TRBJ2-7|TRBD1|TRBV27
TGTGCCAGCAAAACCGGGACAGCCCCGTTGGAGCAGTACTTC
CASKTGTAPLEQYF
>.|TRBJ2-5|.|TRBV10-3
TGTGCCATCAAGGCATCTAGCGCCCGCCAAGAGACCCAGTACTTC
CAIKASSARQETQYF
>.|TRBJ1-1|.|TRBV15
TGTGCCACCGCGGTCGGTTACACTGAAGCTTTCTTT
CATAVGYTEAFF
>.|TRBJ2-1|TRBD2|TRBV19
TGTGCCAGTAGAACCCAAAGCGGGAGCTCCTACAATGAGCAGTTCTTC
CASRTQSGSSYNEQFF
>.|TRBJ2-3|.|TRBV4-2
TGTGCCAGCAGCCAAGAAACCCCTCCACGTTCAGATACGCAGTATTTT
CASSQETPPRSDTQYF
>.|TRBJ1-1|.|TRBV11-3
TGTGCCAGCAGCTTAGCCCGCACTGAAGCTTTCTTT
CASSLARTEAFF
>few|TRBJ2-7|.|TRBV27
TGTGCCAGCAAAACAGGGGAGGGAACCTACGAGCAGTACTTC
CASKTGEGTYEQYF
>.|TRBJ1-1|TRBD1|TRBV29-1
TGCAGCGTCGGTGAGACAGGGATGGGGACTGAAGCTTTCTTT
CSVGETGMGTEAFF
>.|TRBJ1-3|.|TRBV30
TGTGCCTGGAGCGCACAGTCACGCTCTGGAAACACCATATATTTT
CAWSAQSRSGNTIYF
>.|TRBJ1-2|TRBD1|TRBV25-1
TGTGCCAGCAGTGAATCCGACAGGGGCTATGGCTACACCTTC
CASSESDRGYGYTF
>.|TRBJ2-4|TRBD2|TRBV19
TGTGCCAGTAGTATAGAGGCGACTAGCGGGAGGGCCGTTGCCAAAAACATTCAGTACTTC
CASSIEATSGRAVAKNIQYF